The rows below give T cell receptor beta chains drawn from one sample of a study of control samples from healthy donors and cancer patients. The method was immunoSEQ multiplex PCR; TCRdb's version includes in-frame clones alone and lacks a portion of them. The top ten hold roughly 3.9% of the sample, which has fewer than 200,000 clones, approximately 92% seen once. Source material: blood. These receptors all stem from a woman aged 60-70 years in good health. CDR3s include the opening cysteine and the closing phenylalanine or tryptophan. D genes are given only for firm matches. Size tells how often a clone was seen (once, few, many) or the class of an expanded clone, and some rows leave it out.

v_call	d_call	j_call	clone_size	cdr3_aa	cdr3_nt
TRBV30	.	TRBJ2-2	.	CAWRFSGPGELFF	TGTGCCTGGAGATTTTCAGGGCCCGGGGAGCTGTTTTTT
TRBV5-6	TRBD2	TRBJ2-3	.	CASSLVRSAGGPDTQYF	TGTGCCAGCAGCTTGGTGAGGAGCGCGGGGGGGCCAGATACGCAGTATTTT
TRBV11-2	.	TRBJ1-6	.	CASSLLSSYNSPLHF	TGTGCCAGCAGCTTATTGAGCTCCTATAATTCACCCCTCCACTTT
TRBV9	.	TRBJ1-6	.	CASSVGQGYSPLHF	TGTGCCAGCAGCGTAGGGCAGGGTTATTCACCCCTCCACTTT
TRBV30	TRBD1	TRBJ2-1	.	CAWSPRQGYHNEQFF	TGTGCCTGGAGTCCACGACAGGGGTATCACAATGAGCAGTTCTTC
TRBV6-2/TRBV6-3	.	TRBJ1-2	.	CASSYSIADRYYGYTF	TGTGCCAGCAGTTACTCGATAGCGGACCGGTACTATGGCTACACCTTC
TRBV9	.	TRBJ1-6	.	CASSQGGPNSPLHF	TGTGCCAGCAGCCAAGGGGGACCGAATTCACCCCTCCACTTT
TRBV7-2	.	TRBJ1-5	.	CASSLARNNQPQHF	TGTGCCAGCAGCTTAGCACGGAACAATCAGCCCCAGCATTTT
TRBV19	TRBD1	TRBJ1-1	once	CASSGGQGPYTEAFF	TGTGCCAGTAGTGGCGGACAGGGGCCCTACACTGAAGCTTTCTTT
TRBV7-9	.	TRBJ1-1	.	CASSKDSYTEAFF	TGTGCCAGCAGCAAGGACAGCTACACTGAAGCTTTCTTT
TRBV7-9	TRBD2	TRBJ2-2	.	CASSRAGANTGELFF	TGTGCCAGCAGCCGAGCGGGAGCGAACACCGGGGAGCTGTTTTTT
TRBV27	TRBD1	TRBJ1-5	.	CASSPSDRLGQPRHF	TGTGCCAGCAGTCCCTCGGACAGGTTAGGTCAGCCCCGGCATTTT
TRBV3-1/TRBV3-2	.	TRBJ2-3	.	CASSQNQGFDTQYF	TGTGCCAGCAGCCAAAACCAGGGGTTCGATACGCAGTATTTT
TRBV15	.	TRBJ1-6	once	CATSRGGNGNSPLHF	TGTGCCACCAGCAGAGGGGGAAACGGTAATTCACCCCTCCACTTT
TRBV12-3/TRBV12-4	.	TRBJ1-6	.	CASSFTGSPLHF	TGTGCCAGCAGTTTTACTGGGTCACCCCTCCACTTT
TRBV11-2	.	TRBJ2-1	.	CASSSGGFWGNEQFF	TGTGCCAGCAGCTCCGGTGGTTTTTGGGGGAATGAGCAGTTCTTC
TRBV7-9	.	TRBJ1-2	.	CASSIAGPLNYGYTF	TGTGCCAGCAGCATAGCCGGGCCTTTAAACTATGGCTACACCTTC
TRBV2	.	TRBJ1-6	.	CASRGTPYNSPLHF	TGTGCCAGCAGAGGGACACCCTATAATTCACCCCTCCACTTT
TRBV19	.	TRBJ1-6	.	CASSVLNHSPLHF	TGTGCCAGTAGCGTATTGAACCATTCACCCCTCCACTTT
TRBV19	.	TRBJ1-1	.	CASSIKQPREAFF	TGTGCCAGTAGTATAAAACAGCCCCGGGAAGCTTTCTTT
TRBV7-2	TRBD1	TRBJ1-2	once	CASSLARTGGYGYTF	TGTGCCAGCAGCTTAGCTCGGACAGGTGGCTATGGCTACACCTTC
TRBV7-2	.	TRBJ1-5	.	CASSLLGINQPQHF	TGTGCCAGCAGCTTACTGGGTATCAATCAGCCCCAGCATTTT
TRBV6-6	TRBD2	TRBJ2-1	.	CASGGGNYNEQFF	TGTGCCAGCGGGGGGGGGAACTACAATGAGCAGTTCTTC
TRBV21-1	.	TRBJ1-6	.	CASSKSGRKRGSPLHF	TGTGCCAGCAGCAAATCTGGCAGGAAAAGGGGTTCACCCCTCCACTTT
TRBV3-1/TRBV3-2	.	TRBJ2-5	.	CASSQEEETQYF	TGTGCCAGCAGCCAAGAGGAGGAGACCCAGTACTTC
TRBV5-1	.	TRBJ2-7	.	CASSLDTGSAYEQYF	TGCGCCAGCAGCTTGGATACGGGGAGCGCCTACGAGCAGTACTTC
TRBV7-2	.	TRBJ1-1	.	CASSSSQGTEAFF	TGTGCCAGCAGCTCGTCACAGGGCACTGAAGCTTTCTTT
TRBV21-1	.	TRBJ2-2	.	CASSKTDRDTGELFF	TGTGCCAGCAGCAAAACGGACAGGGACACCGGGGAGCTGTTTTTT
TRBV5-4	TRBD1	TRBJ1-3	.	CASSFGTGGNTIYF	TGTGCCAGCAGCTTCGGGACAGGGGGAAACACCATATATTTT
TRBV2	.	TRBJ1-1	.	CASSPTSRVGTEAFF	TGTGCCAGCAGCCCAACTAGCCGCGTTGGCACTGAAGCTTTCTTT
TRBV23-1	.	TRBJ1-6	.	CASSPSLSSVRYNSPLHF	TGCGCCAGCAGTCCTTCACTCTCAAGTGTTAGGTATAATTCACCCCTCCACTTT
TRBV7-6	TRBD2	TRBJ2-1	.	CASSPRRGDGDEQFF	TGTGCCAGCAGCCCTCGGCGGGGGGATGGAGATGAGCAGTTCTTC
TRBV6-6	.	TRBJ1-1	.	CASSYPRDGTEAFF	TGTGCCAGCAGTTACCCCCGGGACGGCACTGAAGCTTTCTTT
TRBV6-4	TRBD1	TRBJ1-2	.	CASRAGTGVYGYTF	TGTGCCAGCAGGGCCGGGACAGGGGTCTATGGCTACACCTTC
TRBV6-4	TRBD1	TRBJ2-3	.	CASSASRGLIDTQYF	TGTGCCAGCAGTGCAAGCAGGGGGCTCATAGATACGCAGTATTTT
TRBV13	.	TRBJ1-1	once	CASSSNLGTEAFF	TGTGCCAGCAGCTCTAACTTGGGCACTGAAGCTTTCTTT
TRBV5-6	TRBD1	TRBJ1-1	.	CASSLVPGQKNTEAFF	TGTGCCAGCAGCTTGGTCCCGGGACAGAAGAACACTGAAGCTTTCTTT
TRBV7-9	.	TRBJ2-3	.	CASSFRGGFTDTQYF	TGTGCCAGCAGCTTCAGGGGGGGTTTTACAGATACGCAGTATTTT
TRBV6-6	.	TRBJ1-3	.	CASSRMALGGRKGNTIYF	TGTGCCAGCAGTCGGATGGCGTTGGGCGGCAGGAAAGGAAACACCATATATTTT
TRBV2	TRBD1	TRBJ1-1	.	CASRTGTGAAAFF	TGTGCCAGCAGGACCGGGACAGGGGCGGCAGCTTTCTTT
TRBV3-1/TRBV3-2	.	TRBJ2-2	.	CASSQETRGTGELFF	TGTGCCAGCAGCCAAGAGACCCGGGGGACCGGGGAGCTGTTTTTT
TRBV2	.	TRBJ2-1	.	CASREDHNEQFF	TGTGCCAGCAGAGAGGACCACAATGAGCAGTTCTTC
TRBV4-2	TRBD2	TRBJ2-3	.	CASSQGIAGATDTQYF	TGTGCCAGCAGCCAAGGAATAGCGGGAGCCACAGATACGCAGTATTTT
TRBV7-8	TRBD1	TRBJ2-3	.	CASSRDWDSTHTQYF	TGTGCCAGCAGCAGAGACTGGGACAGCACACATACGCAGTATTTT
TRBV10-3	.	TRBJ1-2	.	CAISEWEGKGYTF	TGTGCCATCAGTGAGTGGGAGGGAAAAGGCTACACCTTC
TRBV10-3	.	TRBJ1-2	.	CAISAGEGIPNYGYTF	TGTGCCATCAGCGCCGGGGAGGGGATCCCTAACTATGGCTACACCTTC
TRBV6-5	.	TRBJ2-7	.	CASSYSFKGYEQYF	TGTGCCAGCAGTTACTCGTTTAAGGGGTACGAGCAGTACTTC
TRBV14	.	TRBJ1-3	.	CASSSTQHVSGNTIYF	TGTGCCAGCAGCTCCACCCAACATGTCTCTGGAAACACCATATATTTT
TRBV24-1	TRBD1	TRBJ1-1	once	CATPSGTGSATEAFF	TGTGCCACCCCCTCCGGGACAGGGTCGGCCACTGAAGCTTTCTTT
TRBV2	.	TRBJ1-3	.	CASREDFGDTNAIYF	TGTGCCAGCAGGGAAGATTTCGGAGACACCAACGCCATATATTTT
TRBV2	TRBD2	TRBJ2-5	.	CASTQGLAGSETQYF	TGTGCCAGCACCCAGGGACTAGCGGGGTCAGAGACCCAGTACTTC
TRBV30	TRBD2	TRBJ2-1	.	CAWRAAGVQNEQFF	TGTGCCTGGAGGGCAGCGGGGGTTCAAAATGAGCAGTTCTTC
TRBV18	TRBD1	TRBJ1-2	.	CASSALDRSPYGYTF	TGTGCCAGCTCCGCCTTGGACAGGTCCCCCTATGGCTACACCTTC
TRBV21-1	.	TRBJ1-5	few	CASSKGGGNNQPQHF	TGTGCCAGCAGCAAAGGGGGAGGAAACAATCAGCCCCAGCATTTT
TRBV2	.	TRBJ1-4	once	CASSDQQFPNEKLFF	TGTGCCAGCAGTGATCAGCAGTTCCCTAATGAAAAACTGTTTTTT
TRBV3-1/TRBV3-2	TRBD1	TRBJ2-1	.	CASSHRTGTGHNEQFF	TGTGCCAGCAGCCACCGAACCGGGACAGGCCACAATGAGCAGTTCTTC
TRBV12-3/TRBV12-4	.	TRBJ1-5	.	CASSQQGYQPQHF	TGTGCCAGCAGCCAACAGGGATATCAGCCCCAGCATTTT
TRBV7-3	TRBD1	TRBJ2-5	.	CASSPDRGSETQYF	TGTGCCAGCAGCCCGGACAGGGGGTCAGAGACCCAGTACTTC
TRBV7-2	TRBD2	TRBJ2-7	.	CASSPISGGAAYEQYF	TGTGCCAGCAGCCCCATTAGCGGGGGGGCAGCCTACGAGCAGTACTTC